Below, 3 T cell receptor beta chains from the same sample are listed, as sequenced in a study of blood T cells in healthy people across ages. Then a second PCR, running about 6 to 11 cycles, was carried out with a sample-barcoded 5' primer and a J-beta primer mix. TCRdb re-derived calls from the 5' RACE reads in MiXCR, one entry per CDR3 protein. Of about 540,000 distinct CDR3 sequences in the sample, 24% were seen once. The sample was also reused in another study, on T cells of mothers and their children.

The sample consisted of blood. These receptor sequences come from a boy aged 5-17 years in good health.

The table lists this clonotype with a few counts. The chain employs TRBV2 and TRBJ1-2; D call uncertain. The CDR3 is 13 amino acids. From germline, CDR1 is SNHLY and CDR2 FYNNEI. V gave up 4 bases and J gave up 1 base, with 7 bases separating them. CDR3 sequence (DNA): TGTGCCAGCAGTGGGACGGGTAACTATGGCTACACCTTC. This encodes CASSGTGNYGYTF.

This chain links TRBV27 with TRBJ2-3; TRBD1 aligns across 8 bases. CDR1 MNHEY and CDR2 SMNVEV come from the germline V gene (reference sequence). This CDR3 has 15 residues. The ends lost 6 bases at V and 2 bases at J; junction bases unmatched: 7. In DNA form, the CDR3 reads TGTGCCAGCAGACGAAGACAGGGGACCACAGATACGCAGTATTTT. As protein: CASRRRQGTTDTQYF.

The CDR3 coding sequence is TGTGCCAGCAGCTCCGGACAGGGCAATCAGCCCCAGCATTTT. Protein sequence: CASSSGQGNQPQHF. The chain joins TRBV13 to TRBJ1-5; 7 nucleotides line up with TRBD1. The CDR3 consists of 14 residues. Germline CDR1 and CDR2: PRHDT and FYEKMQ (reference sequence). With V trimmed by 4 bases and J by 2 bases, 2 bases remained unmatched.